The sequence of this TCR beta chain was determined in a study of tumor and adjacent non-tumor tissue in lung cancer. Study information: The cohort had roughly 11 adenocarcinoma, a couple of squamous cell and 1 small cell patients. Patients were aged about 30 to 76, nine to eleven men and 4 to 6 women, stage I to III.

By share, this clonotype ranks as medium-sized. Its antigen is still unknown. Study results and caveats: Compared with tumor, normal lung showed significantly lower TCR diversity. Tumor repertoires had a smaller top 100 clone share than normal lung.

No cell sorting was done before RNA was extracted from the tissue. Deletions cut 4 bases from V and 7 bases from J, with 11 bases between. The CDR3 length is 13 residues. CDR1 is SGHAT and CDR2 is FQNNGV in the germline V gene. TCRbeta libraries were built with three rounds of nested PCR, modified from ARM-PCR. TCRdb reprocessed the multiplex PCR reads via MiXCR and lists one record per CDR3 protein. Found here are around 70,000 distinct CDR3 sequences, 55% to 75% of them singletons; the top ten hold about 19%. The chain uses TRBV11-2 and TRBJ2-1, with a tentative D call TRBD2 (6 bases). The material sequenced was lung tumor tissue. This TCR was recovered from a man in his forties or fifties with non-small cell lung cancer. CDR3 DNA: TGTGCCAGCAGCTATAGGAGGGGAAATGAGCAGTTCTTC. It yields the protein CASSYRRGNEQFF.